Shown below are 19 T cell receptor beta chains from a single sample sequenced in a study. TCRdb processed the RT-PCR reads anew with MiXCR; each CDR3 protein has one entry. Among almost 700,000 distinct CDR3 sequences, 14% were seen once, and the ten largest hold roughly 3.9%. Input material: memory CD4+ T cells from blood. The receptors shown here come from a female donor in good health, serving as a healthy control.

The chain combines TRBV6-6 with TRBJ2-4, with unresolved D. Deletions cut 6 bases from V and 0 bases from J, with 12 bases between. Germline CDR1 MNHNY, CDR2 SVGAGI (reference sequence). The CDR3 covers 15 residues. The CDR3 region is CASRPEALAKNIQYF. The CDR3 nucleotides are TGTGCCAGCAGGCCCGAGGCCCTAGCCAAAAACATTCAGTACTTC.

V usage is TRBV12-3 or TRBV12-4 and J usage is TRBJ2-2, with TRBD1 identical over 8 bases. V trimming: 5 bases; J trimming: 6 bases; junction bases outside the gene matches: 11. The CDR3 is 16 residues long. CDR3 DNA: TGTGCCAGCAGTAAATACTGGACAGGGAAGGCCGGGGAGCTGTTTTTT. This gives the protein CASSKYWTGKAGELFF.

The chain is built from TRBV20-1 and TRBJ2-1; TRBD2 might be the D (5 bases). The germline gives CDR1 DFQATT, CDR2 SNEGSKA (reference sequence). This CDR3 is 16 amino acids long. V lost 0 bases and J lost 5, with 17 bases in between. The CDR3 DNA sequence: TGCAGTGCTAGAGACTCAGCGGTGGCGATCGACAATGAGCAGTTCTTC. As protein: CSARDSAVAIDNEQFF.

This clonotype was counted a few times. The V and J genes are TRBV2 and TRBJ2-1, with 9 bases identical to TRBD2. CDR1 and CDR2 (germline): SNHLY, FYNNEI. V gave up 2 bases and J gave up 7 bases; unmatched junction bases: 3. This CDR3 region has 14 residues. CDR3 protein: CASSESGRSNEQFF. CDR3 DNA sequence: TGTGCCAGCAGTGAAAGCGGGAGGTCGAATGAGCAGTTCTTC.

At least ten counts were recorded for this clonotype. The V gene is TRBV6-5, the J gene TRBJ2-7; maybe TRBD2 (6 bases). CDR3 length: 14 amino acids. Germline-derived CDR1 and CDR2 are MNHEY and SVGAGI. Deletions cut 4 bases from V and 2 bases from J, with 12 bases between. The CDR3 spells CASSSREIAYEQYF. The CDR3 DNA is TGTGCCAGCAGTTCCCGGGAGATTGCCTACGAGCAGTACTTC.

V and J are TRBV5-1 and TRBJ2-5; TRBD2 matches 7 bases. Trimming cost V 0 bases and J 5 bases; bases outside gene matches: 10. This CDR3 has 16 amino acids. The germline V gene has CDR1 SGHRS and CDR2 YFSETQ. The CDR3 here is CASSLVGGRPPETQYF. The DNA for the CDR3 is TGCGCCAGCAGCTTGGTCGGCGGGAGACCCCCGGAGACCCAGTACTTC.

The CDR3 DNA is TGCGCCAGCAGTGAGAGGAACACCATATATTTT. Translating it yields CASSERNTIYF. The chain is built from TRBV10-2 and TRBJ1-3; D remains unclear. V was shortened by 2 bases and J by 7 bases, with 3 bases between the two germline ends. Looked up from germline, CDR1 is WSHSY and CDR2 is SAAADI. The CDR3 length is 11 residues.

CDR3: CASSQQGAGTEAFF. DNA for the CDR3: TGTGCCAGCAGCCAACAGGGGGCCGGCACTGAAGCTTTCTTT. The rearrangement uses TRBV2 and TRBJ1-1, with TRBD1 matching 9 bases. Germline CDR1 is SNHLY and CDR2 is FYNNEI. The CDR3 consists of 14 residues. The junction had 6 bases not matched to a gene; V was cut back by 6 bases and J by 4 bases. Full variable domain (rest looked up from reference TRBV2 and TRBJ1-1): EPEVTQTPSHQVTQMGQEVILRCVPISNHLYFYWYRQILGQKVEFLVSFYNNEISEKSEIFDDQFSVERPDGSNFTLKIRSTKLEDSAMYFCASSQQGAGTEAFFGQGTRLTVV.

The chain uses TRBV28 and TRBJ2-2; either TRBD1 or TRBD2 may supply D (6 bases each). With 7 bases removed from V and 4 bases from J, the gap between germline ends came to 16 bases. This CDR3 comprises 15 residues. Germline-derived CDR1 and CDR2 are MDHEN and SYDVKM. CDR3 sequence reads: CASIGGDASTGELFF. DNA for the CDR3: TGTGCCAGCATCGGGGGCGACGCGAGCACCGGGGAGCTGTTTTTT.

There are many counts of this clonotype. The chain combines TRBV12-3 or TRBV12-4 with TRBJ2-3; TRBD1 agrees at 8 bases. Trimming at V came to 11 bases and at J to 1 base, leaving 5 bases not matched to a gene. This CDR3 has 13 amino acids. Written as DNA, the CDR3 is TGTGCCTCCAGGGGGCTTGGCACAGATACGCAGTATTTT. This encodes CASRGLGTDTQYF.

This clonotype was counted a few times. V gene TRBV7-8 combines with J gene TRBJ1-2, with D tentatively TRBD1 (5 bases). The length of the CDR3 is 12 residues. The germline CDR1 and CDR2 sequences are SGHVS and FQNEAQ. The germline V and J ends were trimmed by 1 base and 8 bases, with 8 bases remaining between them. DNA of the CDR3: TGTGCCAGCAGCTTAGGTCACAGGGGCTACACCTTC. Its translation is CASSLGHRGYTF.

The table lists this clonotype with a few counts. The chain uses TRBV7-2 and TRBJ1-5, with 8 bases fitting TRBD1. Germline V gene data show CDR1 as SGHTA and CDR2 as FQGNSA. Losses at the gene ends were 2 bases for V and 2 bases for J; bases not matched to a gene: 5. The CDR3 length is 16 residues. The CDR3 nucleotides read TGTGCCAGCAGCTTACAATCGACAGGGGGCAATCAGCCCCAGCATTTT. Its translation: CASSLQSTGGNQPQHF.

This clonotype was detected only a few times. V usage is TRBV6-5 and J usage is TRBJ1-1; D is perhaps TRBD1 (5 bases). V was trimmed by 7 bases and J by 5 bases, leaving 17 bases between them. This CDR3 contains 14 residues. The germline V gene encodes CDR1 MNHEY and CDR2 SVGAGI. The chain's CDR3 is CASISLGDVTEAFF. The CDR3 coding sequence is TGTGCCAGCATTAGTTTAGGGGATGTGACTGAAGCTTTCTTT.

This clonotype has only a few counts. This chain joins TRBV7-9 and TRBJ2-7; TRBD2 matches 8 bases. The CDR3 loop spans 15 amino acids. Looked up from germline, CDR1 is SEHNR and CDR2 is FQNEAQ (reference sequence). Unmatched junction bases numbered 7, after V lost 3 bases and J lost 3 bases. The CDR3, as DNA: TGTGCCAGCAGCTTTCCGGGTAGCGGGAACTACGAGCAGTACTTC. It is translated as CASSFPGSGNYEQYF.

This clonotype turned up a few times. This CDR3 is CASTLNPNTGELFF. CDR3 nucleotides: TGTGCCAGCACCCTGAACCCAAACACCGGGGAGCTGTTTTTT. The gene calls are TRBV6-2 or TRBV6-3 and TRBJ2-2; unclear D gene. Trimming removed 7 bases from V and 2 bases from J, with 11 bases in between. Germline V gene data show CDR1 as MNHEY and CDR2 as SVGEGT. This CDR3 has 14 amino acids.

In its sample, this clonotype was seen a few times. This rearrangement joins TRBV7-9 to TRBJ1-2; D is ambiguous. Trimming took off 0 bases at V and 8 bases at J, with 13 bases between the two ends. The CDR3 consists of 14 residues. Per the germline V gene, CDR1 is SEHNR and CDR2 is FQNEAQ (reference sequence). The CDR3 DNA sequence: TGTGCCAGCAGCTTAGCGCTCCCGGTCGGGGGCTACACCTTC. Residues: CASSLALPVGGYTF.

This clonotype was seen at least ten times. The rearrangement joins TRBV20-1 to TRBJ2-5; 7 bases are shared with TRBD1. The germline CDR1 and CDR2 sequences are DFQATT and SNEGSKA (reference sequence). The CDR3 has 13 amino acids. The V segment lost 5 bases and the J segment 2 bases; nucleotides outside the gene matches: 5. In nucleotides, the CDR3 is TGCAGTGCTGGACAGGCAAATCAAGAGACCCAGTACTTC. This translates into CSAGQANQETQYF.

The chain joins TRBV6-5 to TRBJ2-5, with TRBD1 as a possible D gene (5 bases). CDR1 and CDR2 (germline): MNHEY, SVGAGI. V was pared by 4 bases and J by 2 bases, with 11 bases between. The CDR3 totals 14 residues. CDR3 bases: TGTGCCAGCAGTTTCTCGGACACGCAAGAGACCCAGTACTTC. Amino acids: CASSFSDTQETQYF.

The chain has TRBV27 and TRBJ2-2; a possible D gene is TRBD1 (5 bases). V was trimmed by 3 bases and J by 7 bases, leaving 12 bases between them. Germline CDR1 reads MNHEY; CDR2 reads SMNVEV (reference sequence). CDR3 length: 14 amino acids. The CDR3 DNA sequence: TGTGCCAGCAGTTTGTTCGGCAGGGACGGGGAGCTGTTTTTT. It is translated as CASSLFGRDGELFF.